This TCR beta chain was captured by sequencing in a study of blood T cell repertoires in COVID-19. Turning to the study itself: Samples of COVID-19 (acute and convalescent) were obtained from the United States, Italy and Spain. In each case, the material was cDNA or gDNA derived from T cells, B-cell-depleted T cells, or PBMCs.

Germline V gives CDR1 SEHNR, CDR2 FQNEAQ (reference sequence). Trimming took 5 bases from V and 5 from J, leaving 18 bases between them. The CDR3 runs to 15 residues. The authors' processing: Reference gene primers were amplified, and this amplification served to estimate nucleated cell counts. TCRdb's copy holds only in-frame clones and misses some; the assay was immunoSEQ multiplex PCR. D and trimming come from the DNA, and the V and J calls and clone size come from that table. The sample has around 280,000 clones; around 84% are singletons. The TCR originated in a man aged 65 to 85 with acute or convalescent COVID-19. The genes are TRBV7-9 and TRBJ2-5; D not certain. Sequences were obtained from peripheral blood. The CDR3 reads CASSLGGHLRETQYF. As DNA, the CDR3 is TGTGCCAGCAGCCTAGGCGGTCACCTCCGGGAGACCCAGTACTTC. Together with reference TRBV7-9 and TRBJ2-5, the CDR3 gives the full variable domain: DTGVSQNPRHKITKRGQNVTFRCDPISEHNRLYWYRQTLGQGPEFLTYFQNEAQLEKSRLLSDRFSAERPKGSFSTLEIQRTEQGDSAMYLCASSLGGHLRETQYFGPGTRLLVL.